These 29 T cell receptor beta chains originate from one sample sequenced in a study of shared clonotypes between healthy human individuals. Repertoires were generated with immunoSEQ multiplex PCR, while TCRdb's copy carries only in-frame clones and drops some. The sample contains fewer than 500,000 clones, about 80% of which appear only once. Sequencing input: PBMCs. These receptors all come from a woman aged 40 to 50 in good health. Some clones in this sample may be carry-over from other donors' samples.

With regard to this clone: Other nucleotide sequences from this sample produce the same CDR3. The genes are TRBV30 and TRBJ2-7, with D hard to call. Trimming removed 0 bases from V and 4 bases from J, with 7 bases in between. This CDR3 is 12 amino acids long. Per germline, CDR1 GTSNPN and CDR2 SVGIG (reference sequence). The CDR3 nucleotides are TGTGCCTGGAGTGTACGAGAGTACGAGCAGTACTTC. This gives the protein CAWSVREYEQYF.

Points on this clone: One base separates it from a far larger clone, so it is likely a read error. DNA for the CDR3: TGCGCCAGCCAGGCAGGGGGCGGCGGGGAGCTGTTTTTT. Translation: CASQAGGGGELFF. The V and J genes are TRBV10-1 and TRBJ2-2, with 8 positions matching TRBD1. Trimming removed 8 bases from V and 7 bases from J; junction bases left unmatched: 6. The CDR3 extends over 13 amino acids. In germline, CDR1 is WNHNN, CDR2 SYGVQD (reference sequence).

Of note for this clone: A much bigger clone sits one base away, suggesting this may be a read error. V gene TRBV25-1 combines with J gene TRBJ2-7; TRBD2 matches at 9 bases. The CDR3 has 16 amino acids. Germline V lookup: CDR1 MGHDK, CDR2 SYGVNS. The CDR3 loop is CANSDKGSGSSYEQYF. The CDR3, as DNA: TGTGCCAACAGTGACAAGGGTAGCGGGAGTTCCTACGAGCAGTACTTC.

V and J are TRBV5-8 and TRBJ2-3, with D maybe TRBD1 (6 bases). CDR3 length: 13 amino acids. Germline V lookup: CDR1 SGHTS, CDR2 YDEGEE. V shed 0 bases and J shed 6 bases, with 8 bases lying between them. The DNA of the CDR3 is TGTGCCAGCAGCTTGGACAGGGACGATACGCAGTATTTT. This codes for CASSLDRDDTQYF.

This clone was seen a single time. The J gene is TRBJ2-3, the V gene TRBV7-2, with D possibly being TRBD1 or TRBD2 (5 bases each). The CDR3 sequence is 13 residues long. V lost 3 bases, J lost 3 bases, and 7 bases lay in between. The germline gives CDR1 SGHTA, CDR2 FQGNSA. The CDR3 loop is CASSFGGTDTQYF. The CDR3 DNA sequence: TGTGCCAGCAGCTTTGGGGGAACAGATACGCAGTATTTT.

This chain uses TRBV4-1 with TRBJ1-2; 8 nucleotides match TRBD1. With V trimmed by 0 bases and J by 7 bases, 13 bases remained unmatched. This CDR3 has 17 residues. The V gene's germline CDR1 is MGHRA and CDR2 YSYEKL. DNA of the CDR3: TGCGCCAGCAGCCAAGATGTACGTGTGGACAGGGAATCTGGCTACACCTTC. Translated, it gives CASSQDVRVDRESGYTF.

This clone has just one count. The genes are TRBV28 and TRBJ2-7, with 7 bases matching TRBD1. Germline-derived CDR1 and CDR2 are MDHEN and SYDVKM. This CDR3 region has 16 residues. J gave up 2 bases and V 4 bases, and 11 bases lay outside the gene matches. The CDR3 protein is CASSSHRGSLTYEQYF. The CDR3, as DNA: TGTGCCAGCAGTTCCCACAGGGGCTCCTTGACCTACGAGCAGTACTTC.

V gene TRBV6-1 combines with J gene TRBJ1-1, with D uncertain. The CDR3 is 12 residues long. Germline V gene data show CDR1 as MNHNS and CDR2 as SASEGT. V shed 5 bases and J shed 1 base, with 5 bases lying between them. CDR3 nucleotide sequence: TGTGCCAGCAGTCAGTGGAACACTGAAGCTTTCTTT. Translation gives CASSQWNTEAFF.

This chain uses TRBV5-1 with TRBJ2-5; the D is unclear. V was cut by 5 bases and J by 5 bases, with 7 bases left in between. CDR3 length equals 11 residues. Per germline, CDR1 SGHRS and CDR2 YFSETQ. CDR3 loop: CASRSQETQYF. The CDR3 nucleotides are TGCGCCAGCAGGTCCCAGGAGACCCAGTACTTC.

Comment on this clone: The DNA is left out, because the CDR3 cannot be placed on it with certainty; the CDR3 is given as TCRdb lists it. The chain recombines TRBV7-3 with TRBJ1-2; the table names TRBD1, a call not compared with the DNA. The CDR3 extends over 16 residues, inclusive of both ends. Germline CDR1 is SGHTA and CDR2 is FQGTGA. CDR3 amino acids: CASSPGWGQGAGGSTF.

This clone was observed at least ten times. This chain links TRBV4-1 with TRBJ1-6, with D unresolved. There are 12 residues in the CDR3. The V gene's germline CDR1 is MGHRA and CDR2 YSYEKL. Trimming removed 4 bases at V and 5 bases at J, with 3 bases between. CDR3 amino acids: CASSLNNSPLHF. The CDR3 region has the DNA TGCGCCAGCAGCCTTAATAATTCACCCCTCCACTTT.

V usage is TRBV6-1 and J usage is TRBJ2-7, with 8 bases identical to TRBD2. The CDR3 runs 16 residues. V lost 1 base and J lost 2; bases outside the gene matches: 7. CDR1 MNHNS and CDR2 SASEGT come from the germline V gene. CDR3 in DNA: TGTGCCAGCAGTGAAGGGGCCACTAGCGGAACCTACGAGCAGTACTTC. This sequence encodes CASSEGATSGTYEQYF.

The chain employs TRBV7-3 and TRBJ2-1, with D tentatively TRBD1 (5 bases). The CDR3 length is 14 residues. CDR1 is SGHTA, CDR2 FQGTGA, per germline. Trimming removed 5 bases at V and 1 base at J, with 9 bases between. The CDR3 sequence: CASSRGGSYNEQFF. The CDR3, as DNA: TGTGCCAGCAGCAGGGGTGGTTCCTACAATGAGCAGTTCTTC.

This rearrangement joins TRBV6-1 to TRBJ2-2; either TRBD1 or TRBD2 may supply D (5 bases each). This CDR3 has 14 amino acids. Trimming removed 8 bases from V and 0 bases from J, with 10 bases in between. Germline CDR1 and CDR2: MNHNS and SASEGT. CDR3: CASGTTANTGELFF. The CDR3 coding sequence is TGTGCCAGCGGGACGACTGCGAACACCGGGGAGCTGTTTTTT.

This sequence joins TRBV7-2 and TRBJ1-2; D ambiguous. The CDR3 has 14 amino acids. Trimming shortened V by 3 bases and J by 0 bases, and 8 bases separated the two germline ends. Germline CDR1 reads SGHTA; CDR2 reads FQGNSA. Here the CDR3 DNA reads TGTGCCAGCAGCTTCTCTGGGACTAACTATGGCTACACCTTC. Amino acids: CASSFSGTNYGYTF.

The chain uses TRBV28 and TRBJ2-1, with D perhaps given as TRBD1 or TRBD2 (5 bases each). The germline CDR1 and CDR2 sequences are MDHEN and SYDVKM. This CDR3 contains 12 residues. The ends were cut back, 3 bases at V and 8 bases at J, with 8 bases in the middle. The CDR3 nucleotides read TGTGCCAGCAGTTTGGGACGGTATGAGCAGTTCTTC. Protein sequence: CASSLGRYEQFF.

The gene calls are TRBV5-4 and TRBJ2-3; TRBD1 matches 10 bases. The CDR3 contains 16 residues. The germline V gene has CDR1 SGHNT and CDR2 YYREEE (reference sequence). V was pared by 3 bases and J by 2 bases, with 6 bases of the junction left unmatched. As DNA, the CDR3 is TGTGCCAGCAGCTCTGCCGGGACAGGGGCCACAGATACGCAGTATTTT. It codes for CASSSAGTGATDTQYF.

The V call is TRBV18, the J call TRBJ1-1; the D gene is possibly TRBD1 (6 bases). The CDR3 covers 15 residues. Germline V gives CDR1 KGHSH, CDR2 LQKENI. The V end lost 1 base, the J end lost 1 base, and 10 bases lay between the germline ends. The DNA of the CDR3 is TGTGCCAGCTCACCACGAGGGGGTACGAACACTGAAGCTTTCTTT. It is translated as CASSPRGGTNTEAFF.

The chain has TRBV6-5 and TRBJ1-3; no clear D gene. Germline V CDR1 and CDR2: MNHEY, SVGAGI. The CDR3 runs to 12 residues. Trimming pared 5 bases from V and 4 bases from J, leaving 6 bases between. CDR3 sequence reads: CASSERGNTIYF. CDR3 nucleotide sequence: TGTGCCAGCAGTGAAAGAGGAAACACCATATATTTT.

The rearrangement joins TRBV6-4 to TRBJ2-2; no definite D call. This CDR3 is 11 amino acids long. Trimming removed 8 bases at V and 1 base at J, with 2 bases between. Germline CDR1 and CDR2: MRHNA and SNTAGT. CDR3 bases: TGTGCCAGCGGGAACACCGGGGAGCTGTTTTTT. As protein: CASGNTGELFF.

The rearrangement uses TRBV7-9 and TRBJ2-7; D perhaps matches TRBD1 (6 bases). V lost 1 base and J lost 2, with 9 bases in between. This CDR3 has 14 amino acids. Germline V gives CDR1 SEHNR, CDR2 FQNEAQ (reference sequence). The CDR3 DNA is TGTGCCAGCAGCTTAGTGGGGGCAGCCTACGAGCAGTACTTC. Protein sequence: CASSLVGAAYEQYF.

The chain carries TRBV9 and TRBJ2-1; 9 nucleotides agree with TRBD2. The CDR3 extends over 14 amino acids. Germline CDR1 reads SGDLS; CDR2 reads YYNGEE. V was pared by 0 bases and J by 10 bases, with 5 bases of the junction left unmatched. The CDR3 DNA follows: TGTGCCAGCAGCGTAGCCTCTCTAGCGGGAGAGCAGTTCTTC. Protein sequence: CASSVASLAGEQFF.

V and J are TRBV11-2 and TRBJ2-6; D is ambiguous. The CDR3 is 16 amino acids. In germline, CDR1 is SGHAT, CDR2 FQNNGV. V lost 1 base and J 0 bases, leaving 7 bases between the germline ends. The CDR3 region is CASSLVRSSGANVLTF. In nucleotides, the CDR3 is TGTGCCAGCAGCTTAGTCAGAAGCTCTGGGGCCAACGTCCTGACTTTC.

This rearrangement joins TRBV7-2 to TRBJ2-7; tentatively, D is TRBD1 (6 bases). V was shortened by 1 base and J by 5 bases, with 15 bases between the two germline ends. This CDR3 has 15 residues. Germline CDR1 SGHTA, CDR2 FQGNSA. The DNA for the CDR3 is TGTGCCAGCAGCTTAGAAGGGGGATTGGGCAACGAGCAGTACTTC. The encoded protein is CASSLEGGLGNEQYF.

The chain recombines TRBV11-2 with TRBJ2-1, with D perhaps TRBD2 (6 bases). This CDR3 has 15 residues. V shed 1 base and J shed 6 bases, with 13 bases lying between them. The germline CDR1 and CDR2 sequences are SGHAT and FQNNGV. The CDR3 protein is CASSLVRERSNEQFF. The DNA of the CDR3 is TGTGCCAGCAGCTTAGTCCGGGAGAGGAGCAATGAGCAGTTCTTC.

This clone was counted a single time. J is TRBJ2-1 and V is TRBV9; 9 positions agree with TRBD1. This CDR3 has 17 amino acids. Germline loops: CDR1 SGDLS, CDR2 YYNGEE. The junction had 16 bases not matched to a gene; V was cut back by 4 bases and J by 8 bases. The CDR3 loop is CASSPKDRGVSEDEQFF. Written as DNA, the CDR3 is TGTGCCAGCAGCCCAAAGGACAGGGGAGTGTCAGAGGATGAGCAGTTCTTC.

The J gene is TRBJ2-2, the V gene TRBV18, with 9 bases fitting TRBD1. Germline V gene data show CDR1 as KGHSH and CDR2 as LQKENI. The CDR3 consists of 16 residues. V shed 4 bases and J 0 bases; nucleotides not matched to a gene: 3. This CDR3 is CASSQTGGSNTGELFF. The CDR3 DNA reads TGTGCCAGCTCACAGACAGGGGGTTCGAACACCGGGGAGCTGTTTTTT. Supplemented by reference TRBV18 and TRBJ2-2, the full variable domain reads NAGVMQNPRHLVRRRGQEARLRCSPMKGHSHVYWYRQLPEEGLKFMVYLQKENIIDESGMPKERFSAEFPKEGPSILRIQQVVRGDSAAYFCASSQTGGSNTGELFFGEGSRLTVL.

This clone was picked up a small number of times. V usage is TRBV30 and J usage is TRBJ2-1; weak D call: TRBD2 (6 bases). This CDR3 has 15 amino acids. CDR1 is GTSNPN and CDR2 is SVGIG in the germline V gene (reference sequence). V was trimmed by 0 bases and J by 8 bases, leaving 17 bases between them. CDR3 region: CAWSVLGGRPHEQFF. The CDR3 DNA follows: TGTGCCTGGAGTGTACTGGGTGGGAGGCCCCATGAGCAGTTCTTC.

The chain couples TRBV7-3 to TRBJ1-2; 8 bases align to TRBD1. The CDR3 extends over 16 amino acids. Germline V gene lookup returns CDR1 SGHTA and CDR2 FQGTGA. Unmatched junction bases numbered 10, after V lost 5 bases and J lost 2 bases. CDR3 bases: TGTGCCAGCAGCCCCACAGGGGGAGGGGGCAACTATGGCTACACCTTC. It encodes CASSPTGGGGNYGYTF.